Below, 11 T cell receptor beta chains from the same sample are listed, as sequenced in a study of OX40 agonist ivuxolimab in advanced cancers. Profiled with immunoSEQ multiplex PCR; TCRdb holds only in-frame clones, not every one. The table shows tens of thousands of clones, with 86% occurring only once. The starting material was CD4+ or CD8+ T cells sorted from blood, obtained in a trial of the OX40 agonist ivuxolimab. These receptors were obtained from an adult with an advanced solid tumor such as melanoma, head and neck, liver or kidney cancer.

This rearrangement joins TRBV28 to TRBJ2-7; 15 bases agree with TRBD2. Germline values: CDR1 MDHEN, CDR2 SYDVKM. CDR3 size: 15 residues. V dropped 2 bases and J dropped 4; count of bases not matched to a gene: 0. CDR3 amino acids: CASSLGTSGRYEQYF. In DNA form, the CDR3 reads TGTGCCAGCAGTTTAGGGACTAGCGGGAGGTACGAGCAGTACTTC.

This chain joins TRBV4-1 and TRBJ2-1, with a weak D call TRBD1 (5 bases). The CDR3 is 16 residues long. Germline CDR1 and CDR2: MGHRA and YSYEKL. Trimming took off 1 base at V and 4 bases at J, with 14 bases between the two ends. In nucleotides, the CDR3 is TGCGCCAGCAGCCAAGTAACAGGCACGCTGTACAATGAGCAGTTCTTC. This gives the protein CASSQVTGTLYNEQFF.

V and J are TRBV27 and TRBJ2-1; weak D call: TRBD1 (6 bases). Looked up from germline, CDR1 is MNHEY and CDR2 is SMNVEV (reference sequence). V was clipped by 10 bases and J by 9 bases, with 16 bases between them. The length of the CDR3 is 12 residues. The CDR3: CATLGRGGEQFF. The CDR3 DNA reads TGTGCCACTTTAGGCAGGGGCGGTGAGCAGTTCTTC.

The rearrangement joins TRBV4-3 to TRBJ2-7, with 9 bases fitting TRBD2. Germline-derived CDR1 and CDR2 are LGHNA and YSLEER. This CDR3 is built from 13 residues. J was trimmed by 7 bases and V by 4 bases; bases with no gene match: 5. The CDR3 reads CASSLGLAFEQYF. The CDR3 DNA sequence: TGCGCCAGCAGCCTAGGACTAGCGTTTGAGCAGTACTTC.

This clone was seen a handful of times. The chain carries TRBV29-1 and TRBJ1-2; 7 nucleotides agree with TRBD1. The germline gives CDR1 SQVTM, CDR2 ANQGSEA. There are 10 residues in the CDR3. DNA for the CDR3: TGCGGCGGCACAGGGGATGGCTACACCTTC. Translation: CGGTGDGYTF.

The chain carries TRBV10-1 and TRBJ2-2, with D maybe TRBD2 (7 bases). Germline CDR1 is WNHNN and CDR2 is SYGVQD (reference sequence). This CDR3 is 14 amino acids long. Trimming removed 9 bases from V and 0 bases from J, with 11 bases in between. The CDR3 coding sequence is TGCGCCAGGGCGGGGGCAACGAACACCGGGGAGCTGTTTTTT. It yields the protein CARAGATNTGELFF.

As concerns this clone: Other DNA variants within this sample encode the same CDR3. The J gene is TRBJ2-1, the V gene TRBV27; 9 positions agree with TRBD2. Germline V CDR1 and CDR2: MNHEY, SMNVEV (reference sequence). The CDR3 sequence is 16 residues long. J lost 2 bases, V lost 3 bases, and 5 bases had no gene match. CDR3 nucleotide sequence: TGTGCCAGCAGTTTGGATGGCGGGAGGGCCTACAATGAGCAGTTCTTC. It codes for CASSLDGGRAYNEQFF.

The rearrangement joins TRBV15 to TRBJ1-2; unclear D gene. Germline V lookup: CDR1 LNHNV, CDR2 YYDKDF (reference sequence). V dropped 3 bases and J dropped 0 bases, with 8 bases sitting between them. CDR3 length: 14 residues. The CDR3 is CATSRGRSNYGYTF. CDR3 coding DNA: TGTGCCACCAGCAGGGGCCGTTCTAACTATGGCTACACCTTC.

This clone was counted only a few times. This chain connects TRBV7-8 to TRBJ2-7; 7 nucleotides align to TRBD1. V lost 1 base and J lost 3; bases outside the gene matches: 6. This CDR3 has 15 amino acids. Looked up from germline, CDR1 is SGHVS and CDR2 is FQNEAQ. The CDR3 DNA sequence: TGTGCCAGCAGCTTAGTTTTCTCAGGGGGCTACGAGCAGTACTTC. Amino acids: CASSLVFSGGYEQYF. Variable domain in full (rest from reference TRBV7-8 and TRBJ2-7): GAGVSQSPRYKVAKRGQDVALRCDPISGHVSLFWYQQALGQGPEFLTYFQNEAQLDKSGLPSDRFFAERPEGSVSTLKIQRTQQEDSAVYLCASSLVFSGGYEQYFGPGTRLTVT.

CDR3: CASSQGLGGTEAFF. CDR3 nucleotide sequence: TGTGCCAGCAGCCAGGGCCTCGGGGGGACTGAAGCTTTCTTT. The chain joins TRBV6-5 to TRBJ1-1, with a tentative D call TRBD1 (5 bases). This CDR3 is built from 14 residues. The V gene's germline CDR1 is MNHEY and CDR2 SVGAGI. V was trimmed by 6 bases and J by 5 bases, leaving 16 bases between them.

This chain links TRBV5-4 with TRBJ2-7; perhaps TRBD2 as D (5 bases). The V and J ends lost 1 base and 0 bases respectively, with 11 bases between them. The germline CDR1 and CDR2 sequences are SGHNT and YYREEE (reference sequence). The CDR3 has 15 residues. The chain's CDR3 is CASSLRIGSSYEQYF. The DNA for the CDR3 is TGTGCCAGCAGCTTGAGGATAGGGAGCTCCTACGAGCAGTACTTC.